What follows describes a single T cell receptor beta chain. Germline CDR1 is ENHRY and CDR2 is SYGVKD. The CDR3 covers 12 residues. This entry comes from a study of T cells expressing NK-cell markers. TCRdb reprocessed the 5' RACE reads; each CDR3 protein has one entry and no DNA is given. This table lists some 340,000 distinct CDR3 sequences. The rearrangement links TRBV10-3 to TRBJ1-2. Sequences were obtained from blood T cells: a sorted CD56 or NKG2C T cell subset, CD4+ or CD8+ T cells, or bulk PBMC T cells (not recorded which). The source is a man between 18 and 69 years old in good health. CDR3 sequence: CAISDGVFRYTF.